This T cell receptor beta chain originates from a study of molecular identifiers for immune sequencing clone quantification. About the study: Replicate RNA from 20,000 or 100,000 naive CD8 T cells formed five aliquots; four were sequenced. General study findings and limits: Spiked Jurkat TCR RNA equal to one cell could reportedly be picked out among 1 million or so naive cells.

Germline V gives CDR1 SGHAT, CDR2 FQNNGV. The CDR3 has 14 amino acids. With 5 bases removed from V and 5 bases from J, the gap between germline ends came to 15 bases. Making the bulk TCR libraries relied on previously described methods and listed TCR primers. TCRdb used MiXCR to reprocess the PCR reads, holding one entry per CDR3 protein. The sample has about half a million distinct CDR3 sequences, about a quarter seen once; the top ten hold just over 0.75%. This clonotype was counted a few times. The antigen remains unidentified. Based on a CD8+CD4-CCR7+CD45RA+ profile, naive CD8 T cells were sorted. The receptor comes from a human donor in good health. Some libraries in this study had Jurkat cell RNA spiked in. Sequenced material: naive CD8+ T cells from blood, with Jurkat cell RNA spiked in. Subset reported: FACS-sorted CD8+CD4-CCR7+CD45RA+ naive T cells. This chain connects TRBV11-2 to TRBJ2-5; D gene ambiguous. The CDR3 sequence is CASSTQPGAETQYF. In nucleotides, the CDR3 is TGTGCCAGCAGCACACAGCCGGGCGCGGAGACCCAGTACTTC.